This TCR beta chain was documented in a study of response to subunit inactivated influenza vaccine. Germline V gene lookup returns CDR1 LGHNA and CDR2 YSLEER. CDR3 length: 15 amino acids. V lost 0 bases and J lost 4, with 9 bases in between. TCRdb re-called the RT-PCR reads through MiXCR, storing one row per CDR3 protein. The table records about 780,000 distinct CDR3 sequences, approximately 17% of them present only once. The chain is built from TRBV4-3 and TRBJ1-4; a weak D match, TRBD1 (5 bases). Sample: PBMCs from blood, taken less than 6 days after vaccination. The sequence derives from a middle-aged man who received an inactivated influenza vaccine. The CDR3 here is CASSQDARGNEKLFF. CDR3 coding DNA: TGCGCCAGCAGCCAAGACGCAAGGGGTAATGAAAAACTGTTTTTT.